The 10 T cell receptor beta chains given below trace back to one sample, sequenced in a study of cytomegalovirus exposure and HLA in healthy donors. This table comes from immunoSEQ multiplex PCR, and its TCRdb copy is limited to in-frame clones, with some not included. The sample records about 400,000 clones, more than 80% being singletons. Sequenced input: PBMCs. These receptors all stem from a woman aged 18-29 years in good health and CMV-seronegative.

This clone was seen only a few times. The V gene is TRBV4-1, the J gene TRBJ1-6, with 9 bases aligning to TRBD1. Germline V gives CDR1 MGHRA, CDR2 YSYEKL. V lost 1 base to trimming and J lost 7 bases; unmatched junction nucleotides: 5. This CDR3 spans 16 amino acids. The CDR3 sequence: CASSQGTGALNSPLHF. DNA for the CDR3: TGCGCCAGCAGCCAAGGGACAGGGGCACTCAATTCACCCCTCCACTTT.

The chain has TRBV10-2 and TRBJ2-2; 9 bases line up with TRBD2. CDR1 WSHSY and CDR2 SAAADI come from the germline V gene. V lost 8 bases, J lost 6 bases, and 10 bases stayed unmatched. This CDR3 region has 15 residues. The CDR3 coding sequence is TGCGCCAGCCGCCTTAGCGGGGGACCTGCCGGGGAGCTGTTTTTT. Its translation is CASRLSGGPAGELFF.

This sequence joins TRBV27 and TRBJ2-7; D is unclear. The germline CDR1 and CDR2 sequences are MNHEY and SMNVEV (reference sequence). The V and J ends lost 4 bases and 2 bases respectively, with 9 bases between them. CDR3 length equals 13 residues. The CDR3 loop is CASSYTLAYEQYF. CDR3 nucleotide sequence: TGTGCCAGCAGTTACACCTTGGCCTACGAGCAGTACTTC.

The V call is TRBV2, the J call TRBJ2-3; TRBD1 agrees at 8 bases. Germline V CDR1 and CDR2: SNHLY, FYNNEI. CDR3 length: 14 amino acids. After removal of 4 bases from V and 6 bases from J, the junction contained 6 bases not matched to a gene. This CDR3 is CASSAQGAADTQYF. The CDR3 nucleotides are TGTGCCAGCAGTGCCCAGGGGGCAGCGGATACGCAGTATTTT.

CDR3 DNA sequence: TGTGCCAGCAGCCCCGGGGGGACCCACAATGAGCAGTTCTTC. It codes for CASSPGGTHNEQFF. This chain joins TRBV5-4 and TRBJ2-1; the match to TRBD2 covers 7 bases. This CDR3 has 14 residues. V was pared by 4 bases and J by 5 bases, with 6 bases of the junction left unmatched. Germline V lookup: CDR1 SGHNT, CDR2 YYREEE (reference sequence).

To note about this clone: This sample includes further DNA sequences coding for the same CDR3. The chain recombines TRBV7-9 with TRBJ2-7; tentative D call: TRBD1 (5 bases). The CDR3 is 13 amino acids. Trimming pared 5 bases from V and 0 bases from J, leaving 8 bases between. Per the germline V gene, CDR1 is SEHNR and CDR2 is FQNEAQ (reference sequence). CDR3 loop: CASSLDSSYEQYF. The CDR3 nucleotides are TGTGCCAGCAGCCTAGACAGCTCCTACGAGCAGTACTTC.

The CDR3, as DNA: TGTGCCAGCAGCTTAGGTATAGGGGGTGGCTATGGCTACACCTTC. Residues: CASSLGIGGGYGYTF. This chain connects TRBV13 to TRBJ1-2; D might be TRBD1 (6 bases). The CDR3 loop spans 15 amino acids. Germline lookup yields CDR1 PRHDT and CDR2 FYEKMQ (reference sequence). V lost 0 bases and J lost 4, with 12 bases in between.

The gene calls are TRBV7-2 and TRBJ2-5; 9 nucleotides match TRBD1. CDR1 and CDR2 from the germline V gene are SGHTA and FQGNSA. This CDR3 has 15 amino acids. V gave up 0 bases and J gave up 5 bases; unmatched junction bases: 4. CDR3 bases: TGTGCCAGCAGCTTAGCACAGGGGGCGAGGGAGACCCAGTACTTC. This encodes CASSLAQGARETQYF.

CDR3 coding DNA: TGTGCCAGCAGTTCCAGGGGCGGCTATGGCTACACCTTC. Translating gives CASSSRGGYGYTF. The chain is built from TRBV27 and TRBJ1-2, with D possibly TRBD1 on 6 matching bases. V lost 4 bases to trimming and J lost 4 bases, with 10 bases between them. Looked up from germline, CDR1 is MNHEY and CDR2 is SMNVEV (reference sequence). The CDR3 contains 13 residues.

The chain joins TRBV28 to TRBJ2-2, with TRBD2 matching 7 bases. The CDR3 is 16 amino acids. The V gene's germline CDR1 is MDHEN and CDR2 SYDVKM. J was trimmed by 5 bases and V by 10 bases; bases with no gene match: 16. For the CDR3, the DNA is TGTGCCACCTTAGTAGACAGCGGGGTTCGTACCGGGGAGCTGTTTTTT. This gives the protein CATLVDSGVRTGELFF.